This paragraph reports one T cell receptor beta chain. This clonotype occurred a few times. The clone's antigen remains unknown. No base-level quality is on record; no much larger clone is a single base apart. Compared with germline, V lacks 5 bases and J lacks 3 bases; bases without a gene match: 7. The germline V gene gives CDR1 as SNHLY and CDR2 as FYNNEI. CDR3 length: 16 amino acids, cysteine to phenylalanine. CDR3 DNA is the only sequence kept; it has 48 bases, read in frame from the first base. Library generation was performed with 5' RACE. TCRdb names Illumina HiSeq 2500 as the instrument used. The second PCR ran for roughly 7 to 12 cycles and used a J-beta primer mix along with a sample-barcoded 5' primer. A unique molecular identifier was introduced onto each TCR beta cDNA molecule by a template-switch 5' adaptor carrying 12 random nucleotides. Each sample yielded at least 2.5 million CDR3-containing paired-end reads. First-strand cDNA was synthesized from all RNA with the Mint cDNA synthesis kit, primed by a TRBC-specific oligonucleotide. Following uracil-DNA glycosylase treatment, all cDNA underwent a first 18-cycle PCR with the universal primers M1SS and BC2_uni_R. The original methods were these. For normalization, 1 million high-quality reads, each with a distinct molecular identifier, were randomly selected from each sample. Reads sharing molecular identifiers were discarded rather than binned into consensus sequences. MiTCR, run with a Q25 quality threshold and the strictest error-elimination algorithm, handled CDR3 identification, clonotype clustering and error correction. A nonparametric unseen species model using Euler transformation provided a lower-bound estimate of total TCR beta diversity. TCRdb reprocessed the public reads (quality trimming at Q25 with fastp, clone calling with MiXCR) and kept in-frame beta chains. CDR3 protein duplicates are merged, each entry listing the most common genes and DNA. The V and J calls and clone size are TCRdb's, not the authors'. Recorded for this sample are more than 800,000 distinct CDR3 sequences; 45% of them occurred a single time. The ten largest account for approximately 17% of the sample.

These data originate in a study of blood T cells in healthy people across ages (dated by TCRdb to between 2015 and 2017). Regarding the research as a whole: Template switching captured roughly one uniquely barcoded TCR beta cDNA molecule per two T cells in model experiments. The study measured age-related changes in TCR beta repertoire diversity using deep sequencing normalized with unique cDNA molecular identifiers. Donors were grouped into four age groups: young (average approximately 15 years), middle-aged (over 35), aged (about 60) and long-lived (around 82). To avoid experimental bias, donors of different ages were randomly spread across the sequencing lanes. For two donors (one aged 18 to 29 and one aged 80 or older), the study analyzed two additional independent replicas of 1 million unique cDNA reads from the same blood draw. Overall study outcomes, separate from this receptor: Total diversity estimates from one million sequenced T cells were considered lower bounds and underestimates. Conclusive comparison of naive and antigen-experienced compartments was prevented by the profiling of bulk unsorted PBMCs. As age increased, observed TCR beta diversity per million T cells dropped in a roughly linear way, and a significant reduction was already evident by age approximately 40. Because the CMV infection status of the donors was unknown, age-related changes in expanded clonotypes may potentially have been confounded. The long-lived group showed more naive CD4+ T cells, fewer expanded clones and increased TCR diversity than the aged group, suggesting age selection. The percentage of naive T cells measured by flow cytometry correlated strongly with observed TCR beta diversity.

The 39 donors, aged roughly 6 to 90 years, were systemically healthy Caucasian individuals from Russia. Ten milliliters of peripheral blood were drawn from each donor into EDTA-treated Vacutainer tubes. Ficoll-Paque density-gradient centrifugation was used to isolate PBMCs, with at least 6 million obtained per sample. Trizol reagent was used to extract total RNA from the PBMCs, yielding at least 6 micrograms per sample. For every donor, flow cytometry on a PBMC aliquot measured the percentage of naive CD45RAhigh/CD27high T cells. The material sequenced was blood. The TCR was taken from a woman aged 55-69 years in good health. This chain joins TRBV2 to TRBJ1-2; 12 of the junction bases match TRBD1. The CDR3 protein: CASSRDRGRSDYGYTF. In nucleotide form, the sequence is TGTGCCAGCAGTCGGGACAGGGGGCGATCAGACTATGGCTACACCTTC.